Presented here are 31 T cell receptor beta chains from one specimen sequenced in a study of PD-L1 blockade in urothelial cancer. Sequencing was performed with immunoSEQ multiplex PCR; in TCRdb, only in-frame clones are kept and a portion is missing. The sample lists under 100,000 clones, about four fifths occurring once. The source was PBMCs, collected around atezolizumab (anti-PD-L1) treatment. These receptors were collected from a man aged 65-85 years with urothelial cancer.

The chain carries TRBV6-1 and TRBJ2-3; the match to TRBD2 covers 9 bases. Germline V gene lookup returns CDR1 MNHNS and CDR2 SASEGT. The CDR3 runs 16 residues. The V and J ends lost 2 bases and 0 bases, in that order; junction bases with no gene match: 3. CDR3 bases: TGTGCCAGCAGTGAAAGCGGGGGGCCTAGCACAGATACGCAGTATTTT. Encoded protein: CASSESGGPSTDTQYF.

The rearrangement links TRBV19 to TRBJ1-5, with TRBD1 identical over 7 bases. After removal of 5 bases from V and 6 bases from J, the junction contained 7 bases not matched to a gene. The CDR3 extends over 14 amino acids. Looked up from germline, CDR1 is LNHDA and CDR2 is SQIVND (reference sequence). CDR3 DNA sequence: TGTGCCAGTAGTGGCAACAGGGGCGGTCAGCCCCAGCATTTT. Its translation: CASSGNRGGQPQHF.

The chain has TRBV7-2 and TRBJ2-7; 9 bases match TRBD2. V was clipped by 1 base and J by 3 bases; unmatched bases: 4. Germline V gives CDR1 SGHTA, CDR2 FQGNSA. The length of the CDR3 is 15 residues. CDR3 bases: TGTGCCAGCAGCTTAGTGGGGACTAGCAACTACGAGCAGTACTTC. Its protein product is CASSLVGTSNYEQYF.

The chain links TRBV9 to TRBJ2-7; D may be TRBD2 (6 bases). Germline loops: CDR1 SGDLS, CDR2 YYNGEE. The ends were cut back, 0 bases at V and 6 bases at J, with 13 bases in the middle. CDR3 length: 14 residues. The CDR3 nucleotides read TGTGCCAGCAGCGTAGACGGGAGCAAAGGCGAGCAGTACTTC. Its translation: CASSVDGSKGEQYF.

The chain couples TRBV11-3 to TRBJ1-2, with D unresolved. Germline CDR1 reads SGHNT; CDR2 reads YENEEA. Trimming shortened V by 1 base and J by 3 bases, and 15 bases separated the two germline ends. CDR3 length: 16 amino acids. The CDR3 reads CASSLGRENKDYGYTF. CDR3 nucleotide sequence: TGTGCCAGCAGCTTAGGTCGGGAAAACAAGGACTATGGCTACACCTTC.

The genes are TRBV19 and TRBJ2-7; a possible D gene is TRBD2 (5 bases). V was trimmed by 6 bases and J by 1 base, leaving 10 bases between them. CDR3 length: 13 amino acids. Germline V CDR1 and CDR2: LNHDA, SQIVND (reference sequence). CDR3 bases: TGTGCCAGTAGCGGGATTCTTTCCTACGAGCAGTACTTC. Its translation: CASSGILSYEQYF.

This rearrangement joins TRBV19 to TRBJ2-3; the D gene is possibly TRBD2 (6 bases). V was pared by 7 bases and J by 6 bases, with 11 bases between. The CDR3 runs to 12 residues. In germline, CDR1 is LNHDA, CDR2 SQIVND (reference sequence). The CDR3 nucleotides read TGTGCCAGTAAGAGCGGGTGGGATACGCAGTATTTT. It is translated as CASKSGWDTQYF.

V gene TRBV6-5 combines with J gene TRBJ1-5; TRBD1 matches 12 bases. Germline assignment: CDR1 MNHEY and CDR2 SVGAGI. Germline trimming cut 6 bases from V and 8 bases from J; bases unmatched to any gene: 5. This CDR3 spans 14 amino acids. The DNA for the CDR3 is TGTGCCAGCAGCGGGACAGGGGGCTTGAAGCCCCAGCATTTT. Its protein product is CASSGTGGLKPQHF.

The rearrangement links TRBV21-1 to TRBJ1-2; the tabulated D call, TRBD1, remains unverified against the DNA. TRBV21-1 is reported as a pseudogene. The CDR3 extends over 17 amino acids. As DNA, the CDR3 is TGTGCCAGCAGACAAAGCTGGACAGGGGAGGGGATATGCGGCTACACCTTC. As protein: CASRQSWTGEGICGYTF.

This clone was seen only a few times. The chain employs TRBV30 and TRBJ2-2; TRBD2 matches 15 bases. Germline CDR1 GTSNPN, CDR2 SVGIG (reference sequence). J lost 4 bases, V lost 1 base, and 4 bases had no gene match. The CDR3 is made up of 17 amino acids. The CDR3 spells CAWSGTSGRAVTGELFF. The CDR3 DNA follows: TGTGCCTGGAGTGGGACTAGCGGGAGGGCCGTCACCGGGGAGCTGTTTTTT.

This chain links TRBV19 with TRBJ1-5, with a weak D call TRBD1 (5 bases). Germline CDR1 LNHDA, CDR2 SQIVND (reference sequence). Trimming pared 2 bases from V and 5 bases from J, leaving 13 bases between. CDR3 size: 15 residues. CDR3 sequence: CASSIRGQVDQPQHF. The CDR3 coding sequence is TGTGCCAGTAGTATAAGGGGTCAGGTCGATCAGCCCCAGCATTTT.

This chain connects TRBV6-5 to TRBJ1-2; 7 positions match TRBD1. Germline V gives CDR1 MNHEY, CDR2 SVGAGI. The CDR3 is 16 residues long. V trimming: 2 bases; J trimming: 7 bases; junction bases outside the gene matches: 13. The CDR3 DNA follows: TGTGCCAGCAGTTACAGTCCCCGGGACAGCGTTTTTGGCTACACCTTC. Protein sequence: CASSYSPRDSVFGYTF.

This chain joins TRBV6-1 and TRBJ2-3; TRBD2 might be the D (6 bases). Trimming removed 6 bases at V and 9 bases at J, with 16 bases between. There are 13 residues in the CDR3. The V gene's germline CDR1 is MNHNS and CDR2 SASEGT. CDR3 in amino acids: CASSLMEGPTQYF. The CDR3 nucleotides read TGTGCCAGCAGCCTGATGGAGGGGCCCACGCAGTATTTT.

This chain links TRBV27 with TRBJ2-5; D is possibly TRBD1 (6 bases). This CDR3 is built from 14 residues. The germline CDR1 and CDR2 sequences are MNHEY and SMNVEV (reference sequence). Between the trimmed V and J ends, which lost 0 bases and 5 bases, there was a span of 10 bases. CDR3 loop: CASSLSIQGETQYF. The CDR3 DNA sequence: TGTGCCAGCAGTTTATCGATACAGGGTGAGACCCAGTACTTC.

The chain carries TRBV19 and TRBJ2-2; perhaps TRBD2 as D (5 bases). The CDR3 covers 15 residues. V lost 3 bases and J 1 base, leaving 9 bases between the germline ends. Germline CDR1 reads LNHDA; CDR2 reads SQIVND (reference sequence). CDR3 region: CASSMGRMNTGELFF. The CDR3 DNA sequence: TGTGCCAGTAGTATGGGGAGAATGAACACCGGGGAGCTGTTTTTT.

The rearrangement joins TRBV25-1 to TRBJ1-4; 7 nucleotides line up with TRBD1. CDR1 MGHDK and CDR2 SYGVNS come from the germline V gene. The length of the CDR3 is 14 residues. Trimming at V came to 6 bases and at J to 1 base, leaving 2 bases not matched to a gene. CDR3 sequence (DNA): TGTGCCAGCAGCCACAGGGGAACTAATGAAAAACTGTTTTTT. This gives the protein CASSHRGTNEKLFF.

The chain combines TRBV5-1 with TRBJ2-2; 8 bases map to TRBD1. V shed 2 bases, J shed 5 bases, and the junction held 5 bases outside the gene matches. This CDR3 spans 15 amino acids. In germline, CDR1 is SGHRS, CDR2 YFSETQ. CDR3 protein: CASSFQGATTGELFF. CDR3 coding DNA: TGCGCCAGCAGCTTTCAGGGGGCGACGACCGGGGAGCTGTTTTTT.

The rearrangement links TRBV29-1 to TRBJ1-1, with 7 bases matching TRBD1. CDR3 size: 14 residues. The junction had 13 bases not matched to a gene; V was cut back by 7 bases and J by 5 bases. CDR1 is SQVTM and CDR2 is ANQGSEA in the germline V gene. CDR3: CSGRQGNLRTEAFF. The DNA of the CDR3 is TGCAGCGGACGACAGGGTAATTTACGGACTGAAGCTTTCTTT.

V usage is TRBV7-8 and J usage is TRBJ2-5; 7 bases are shared with TRBD1. Germline V gene lookup returns CDR1 SGHVS and CDR2 FQNEAQ. The CDR3 covers 15 residues. J was trimmed by 3 bases and V by 4 bases; bases with no gene match: 8. The CDR3 DNA follows: TGTGCCAGCAGCTCAGGACAGGTTACGGAAGAGACCCAGTACTTC. It specifies CASSSGQVTEETQYF.

This clone was counted between two and nine times. The chain is built from TRBV10-1 and TRBJ2-3; 14 nucleotides agree with TRBD2. V was clipped by 7 bases and J by 2 bases; unmatched bases: 5. The CDR3 is made up of 16 amino acids. CDR1 is WNHNN and CDR2 is SYGVQD in the germline V gene (reference sequence). The CDR3, as DNA: TGCGCCAGCATTCGGACTAGCGGGGGGCTCACAGATACGCAGTATTTT. Encoded protein: CASIRTSGGLTDTQYF.

This chain links TRBV19 with TRBJ1-5, with 11 bases identical to TRBD1. The germline CDR1 and CDR2 sequences are LNHDA and SQIVND (reference sequence). V was pared by 5 bases and J by 5 bases, with 8 bases of the junction left unmatched. There are 16 residues in the CDR3. The CDR3: CASSGRTGGVYQPQHF. The CDR3, as DNA: TGTGCCAGTAGTGGGCGGACAGGGGGCGTATATCAGCCCCAGCATTTT.

This clone showed up just once. The genes are TRBV15 and TRBJ1-4; D may be TRBD1 (5 bases). The CDR3 sequence is 14 residues long. V was cut by 0 bases and J by 8 bases, with 10 bases left in between. Germline CDR1 reads LNHNV; CDR2 reads YYDKDF (reference sequence). For the CDR3, the DNA is TGTGCCACCAGCAGAGATCAGGGAAACGAAAAACTGTTTTTT. This encodes CATSRDQGNEKLFF.

The gene calls are TRBV2 and TRBJ1-1; D is undetermined. Germline V gene sequence: CDR1 SNHLY, CDR2 FYNNEI. The ends were cut back, 5 bases at V and 4 bases at J, with 14 bases in the middle. The CDR3 is 14 residues long. This chain's CDR3 is CASSTQEAATEAFF. The DNA for the CDR3 is TGTGCCAGCAGTACTCAGGAGGCTGCCACTGAAGCTTTCTTT.

This CDR3 reads CASSIRASGTQEQFF. CDR3 DNA: TGTGCCAGTAGTATTAGGGCTAGCGGGACGCAAGAGCAGTTCTTC. The rearrangement uses TRBV19 and TRBJ2-1, with TRBD2 matching 9 bases. Germline trimming cut 3 bases from V and 10 bases from J; bases unmatched to any gene: 10. CDR1 and CDR2 (germline): LNHDA, SQIVND (reference sequence). This CDR3 is 15 amino acids long.

This chain links TRBV19 with TRBJ1-2; D unresolved. This CDR3 spans 15 amino acids. The V and J ends lost 2 bases and 0 bases respectively, with 10 bases between them. The germline V gene encodes CDR1 LNHDA and CDR2 SQIVND (reference sequence). CDR3: CASSITSLANYGYTF. CDR3 DNA: TGTGCCAGTAGTATAACCTCATTAGCTAACTATGGCTACACCTTC. The variable domain in full, completed from reference TRBV19 and TRBJ1-2, reads DGGITQSPKYLFRKEGQNVTLSCEQNLNHDAMYWYRQDPGQGLRLIYYSQIVNDFQKGDIAEGYSVSREKKESFPLTVTSAQKNPTAFYLCASSITSLANYGYTFGSGTRLTVV.

J is TRBJ1-5 and V is TRBV6-1, with 8 positions matching TRBD1. This CDR3 region has 14 residues. Germline-derived CDR1 and CDR2 are MNHNS and SASEGT. After removal of 7 bases from V and 3 bases from J, the junction contained 5 bases not matched to a gene. Here the CDR3 DNA reads TGTGCCAGCACTGAGACAGGGGTCAATCAGCCCCAGCATTTT. Protein sequence: CASTETGVNQPQHF.

This chain joins TRBV28 and TRBJ1-1; the D is unclear. CDR3 length: 13 residues. With 5 bases removed from V and 0 bases from J, the gap between germline ends came to 7 bases. Germline V lookup: CDR1 MDHEN, CDR2 SYDVKM. CDR3 sequence reads: CASSTQVNTEAFF. The CDR3 nucleotides are TGTGCCAGCAGTACCCAGGTGAACACTGAAGCTTTCTTT.

The rearrangement links TRBV13 to TRBJ2-1; TRBD2 matches at 12 bases. The germline gives CDR1 PRHDT, CDR2 FYEKMQ (reference sequence). The CDR3 totals 18 residues. The V gene end was trimmed by 5 bases and the J gene end by 0 bases; junction bases not matched to a gene: 8. CDR3 amino acids: CASSTLTSGGNSYNEQFF. In DNA, the CDR3 is TGTGCCAGCAGCACCCTCACTAGCGGGGGGAACTCCTACAATGAGCAGTTCTTC.

J is TRBJ1-3 and V is TRBV9; D is uncertain. V gave up 1 base and J gave up 0 bases, with 5 bases separating them. Germline values: CDR1 SGDLS, CDR2 YYNGEE. The CDR3 covers 14 residues. The CDR3 reads CASSVSHSGNTIYF. The CDR3, as DNA: TGTGCCAGCAGCGTATCCCACTCTGGAAACACCATATATTTT. Variable domain in full (rest from reference TRBV9 and TRBJ1-3): DSGVTQTPKHLITATGQRVTLRCSPRSGDLSVYWYQQSLDQGLQFLIQYYNGEERAKGNILERFSAQQFPDLHSELNLSSLELGDSALYFCASSVSHSGNTIYFGEGSWLTVV.

CDR3 sequence reads: CAFHLSSYNEQFF. The CDR3 DNA sequence: TGTGCCTTTCACTTAAGCTCCTACAATGAGCAGTTCTTC. The chain recombines TRBV30 with TRBJ2-1, with D unclear. The length of the CDR3 is 13 residues. The germline V and J ends were trimmed by 7 bases and 0 bases, with 10 bases remaining between them. CDR1 is GTSNPN, CDR2 SVGIG, per germline (reference sequence).

This rearrangement joins TRBV7-9 to TRBJ2-5, with D maybe TRBD2 (6 bases). CDR3 length equals 13 residues. From germline, CDR1 is SEHNR and CDR2 FQNEAQ (reference sequence). Trimming removed 3 bases at V and 3 bases at J, with 8 bases between. The CDR3 coding sequence is TGTGCCAGCAGCTTTTCGGGGGAAGAGACCCAGTACTTC. Residues: CASSFSGEETQYF.